The present TCR beta chain was sequenced within a study of regulatory T cells in long-lasting Graves disease. TCR beta libraries were built with iRepertoire HTBI primers and Arm-PCR of CDR3 regions. TCRdb reanalysed the multiplex PCR reads using MiXCR and keeps one entry per CDR3 protein. The table has a few hundred thousand distinct CDR3 sequences, 21% seen once. This clonotype was observed at least ten times. The time point here: persistent/refractory GD, antithyroid drugs over 5 years with positive TRAb. From RNA extracted from PBMCs, the TCR library was made. This sequence was found in a female donor with Graves disease. The sample consisted of peripheral blood mononuclear cells (PBMCs), taken when the disease was refractory, from a patient treated with antithyroid drugs.

The CDR3 nucleotides read TGTGCCAGCAGTCCCCCGGGACAGGAGTTCCGAGAGCAGTACTTC. Translation gives CASSPPGQEFREQYF. V is TRBV28 and J is TRBJ2-7, with TRBD1 identical over 8 bases. The CDR3 totals 15 residues. The germline gives CDR1 MDHEN, CDR2 SYDVKM. Trimming took 5 bases from V and 7 from J; bases not matched to a gene: 13.